This T cell receptor (beta chain) is drawn from a study of radiotherapy plus CTLA-4 blockade in lung cancer. Study summary: Patients showed objective responses in 15% to 20% of cases, and disease control was achieved by roughly 30%. Points from the study as a whole: TCR clones originating in tumors grew in number in blood after radiotherapy plus ipilimumab. Among reported predictors of response, early blood T cell clone dynamics with interferon-beta performed best.

Sequencing was performed with immunoSEQ multiplex PCR; in TCRdb, only in-frame clones are kept and a portion is missing. The table shows some 62,000 clones, with 70% to 80% occurring only once. The germline CDR1 and CDR2 sequences are ENHRY and SYGVKD. V was trimmed by 10 bases and J by 6 bases, leaving 28 bases between them. The length of the CDR3 is 18 residues. Note on this clone: What it binds is unknown.

The sequencing here drew on peripheral blood, taken from a patient treated with radiotherapy plus ipilimumab. This receptor was obtained from a human donor with non-small cell lung cancer who had a complete response to radiotherapy plus ipilimumab. The chain combines TRBV10-3 with TRBJ1-6; D not resolved. CDR3 residues: CATRPQGLGLTFNSPLHF. The CDR3 DNA follows: TGTGCCACACGACCTCAAGGCCTCGGTCTCACCTTTAATTCACCCCTCCACTTT.